This T cell receptor (beta chain) is from a study of T-cell memory formation after mild COVID-19. CDR1 and CDR2 (germline): SGHTA, FQGNSA. The CDR3 covers 19 residues. Trimming removed 1 base at V and 3 bases at J, with 22 bases between. Each CDR3 protein is one row after TCRdb ran MiXCR on the 5' RACE reads. Counted here are about 290,000 distinct CDR3 sequences, 15% occurring once; the ten biggest clones make up about a fifth. This clonotype showed up just once. The genes are TRBV7-2 and TRBJ2-1, with D maybe TRBD2 (6 bases). The source of this sequence is a man between 18 and 35 years old who had mild COVID-19 (a few samples of this study predate the infection). Cell type and time point are not known. The sequenced sample consisted of PBMCs or a T cell subset sorted from them (not recorded which). The chain's CDR3 is CASSLGPGRGAAGYNEQFF. The CDR3 DNA is TGTGCCAGCAGCTTAGGTCCGGGGCGGGGTGCTGCTGGCTACAATGAGCAGTTCTTC.